This entry lists 24 T cell receptor beta chains sequenced from one sample in a study of tumor and adjacent non-tumor tissue in lung cancer. The library came from three nested PCR rounds adapted from ARM-PCR protocols. Each CDR3 protein is one row after TCRdb ran MiXCR on the multiplex PCR reads. The sample consists of 60,000 to 85,000 distinct CDR3 sequences, 76% of them appearing once. The template was RNA from unsorted bulk tissue. The normal lung tissue was taken more than 3 cm from the tumor edge. The sequenced sample was distant non-tumor lung tissue. The receptors originated from a man between 65 and 85 years old with non-small cell lung cancer.

This clonotype turned up a few times. Sequence at one end of the junction differs from germline and may be a read error. The genes are TRBV28 and TRBJ2-1, with 9 bases aligning to TRBD1. The CDR3 consists of 16 residues. The V gene's germline CDR1 is MDHEN and CDR2 SYDVKM. CDR3 region: CASNHIGNRGQGEQFF. The CDR3 DNA sequence: TGTGCTAGCAATCATATTGGGAACAGGGGGCAGGGTGAGCAGTTCTTC. The variable domain in full, completed from reference TRBV28 and TRBJ2-1, reads DVKVTQSSRYLVKRTGEKVFLECVQDMDHENMFWYRQDPGLGLRLIYFSYDVKMKEKGDIPEGYSVSREKKERFSLILESASTNQTSMYLCASNHIGNRGQGEQFFGPGTRLTVL.

This sequence joins TRBV29-1 and TRBJ2-2; the D gene is possibly TRBD1 (5 bases). CDR1 SQVTM and CDR2 ANQGSEA come from the germline V gene. The CDR3 is 13 amino acids. Here the CDR3 DNA reads TGCAGAGTAACAGGTGCGAACACCGGGGAGCTGTTTTTT. Its protein is CRVTGANTGELFF.

This clonotype was observed a few times. This sequence may be a read error, since a much larger clone differs from it by one base. The conserved closing phenylalanine or tryptophan is absent in this CDR3, likely reflecting a read error. V and J are TRBV6-4 and TRBJ2-3; D is possibly TRBD2 (6 bases). Germline assignment: CDR1 MRHNA and CDR2 SNTAGT. Trimming shortened V by 3 bases and J by 4 bases, and 14 bases separated the two germline ends. The CDR3 runs 15 residues. The CDR3 nucleotides are TGTGCCAGCAGTGAACGGGGGAGTGAGGCAGATACGCAGTATTCT. Encoded protein: CASSERGSEADTQYS.

Details on this clonotype: Since a much larger clone is just one base distant, this may be a read error. V gene TRBV10-3 combines with J gene TRBJ1-1; D uncertain. Between the trimmed V and J ends, which lost 9 bases and 3 bases, there was a span of 17 bases. Germline V gene lookup returns CDR1 ENHRY and CDR2 SYGVKD. CDR3 length: 14 residues. The CDR3 region has the DNA TGTGCCATTGTACACTCCACTCGGGACACTGAAGCTTTCTTT. Its translation: CAIVHSTRDTEAFF.

Concerning this clonotype: Lacking the conserved final phenylalanine or tryptophan, this CDR3 likely reflects a read error. The chain uses TRBV4-1 and TRBJ2-7, with TRBD2 as a possible D gene (5 bases). The CDR3 contains 14 residues. V was cut by 1 base and J by 8 bases, with 15 bases left in between. Germline CDR1 is MGHRA and CDR2 is YSYEKL. The DNA of the CDR3 is TGCGCCAGCAGCCAAGGAGAGGGTTCTGAAAAGCAGTACCTC. Its translation: CASSQGEGSEKQYL.

Comment on this clonotype: Since a much larger clone is just one base distant, this may be a read error. The chain is built from TRBV28 and TRBJ2-1; a weak D match, TRBD1 (6 bases). CDR1 and CDR2 from the germline V gene are MDHEN and SYDVKM. The CDR3 consists of 12 residues. The CDR3 DNA is TGTGCCAGCAGTTCACAGGGTGGTGAGCGGTTCTTC. As protein: CASSSQGGERFF. Supplemented by reference TRBV28 and TRBJ2-1, the full variable domain reads DVKVTQSSRYLVKRTGEKVFLECVQDMDHENMFWYRQDPGLGLRLIYFSYDVKMKEKGDIPEGYSVSREKKERFSLILESASTNQTSMYLCASSSQGGERFFGPGTRLTVL.

In regard to this clonotype: This may be a read error, as it is one base from a much larger clone. Written as DNA, the CDR3 is TGTGCCAGCTGTTCCAAAGGTGGGGTGCTAGCCGCGCAGCCCCAGCATTTT. Its translation: CASCSKGGVLAAQPQHF. The rearrangement links TRBV28 to TRBJ1-5; no definite D call. This CDR3 is built from 17 residues. V lost 8 bases and J lost 7, with 27 bases in between. Germline V gene sequence: CDR1 MDHEN, CDR2 SYDVKM.

This clonotype was observed at least ten times. This chain joins TRBV12-5 and TRBJ2-1; 14 bases agree with TRBD2. Unmatched junction bases numbered 12, after V lost 1 base and J lost 10 bases. The germline gives CDR1 LGHNT, CDR2 FRNRAP. The CDR3 contains 18 residues. The CDR3 DNA reads as TGTGCTAGTGGTTTGGAACCCTCGGGACTAGCGGGAGTCGGGGAGCAGTTCTTC. Its protein product is CASGLEPSGLAGVGEQFF.

Details on this clonotype: Germline is not matched at one junction end, which may reflect a read error. The chain has TRBV29-1 and TRBJ1-1; D gene uncertain. Germline assignment: CDR1 SQVTM and CDR2 ANQGSEA. This CDR3 has 13 amino acids. Here the CDR3 DNA reads TGCAGCGTTGGCGGGGAAGGGTATACTGAAACTTTGTTT. Its protein product is CSVGGEGYTETLF.

Worth noting for this clonotype: One end of the junction varies from germline; a read error may be responsible. This chain links TRBV12-5 with TRBJ1-4, with D tentatively TRBD1 (5 bases). The V gene's germline CDR1 is LGHNT and CDR2 FRNRAP. The CDR3 covers 14 residues. The chain's CDR3 is CTSGLWGVEEKLFF. CDR3 coding DNA: TGTACTAGTGGTTTGTGGGGCGTAGAAGAAAAACTGTTTTTT.

This clonotype was picked up one time. Sequence at one end of the junction differs from germline and may be a read error. The chain is built from TRBV5-4 and TRBJ2-2; tentative D call: TRBD2 (5 bases). This CDR3 comprises 12 residues. Germline values: CDR1 SGHNT, CDR2 YYREEE (reference sequence). CDR3 coding DNA: TGTGGCAACAACTCAGACACCGGGGAACTGTTTTTT. Protein: CGNNSDTGELFF.

With regard to this clonotype: A much larger clone differs by one base, so this may be a read error. No conserved phenylalanine or tryptophan is present at the end of the CDR3, so a read error is the likely explanation. The J gene is TRBJ2-1, the V gene TRBV12-3 or TRBV12-4, with D uncertain. The CDR3 covers 13 residues. V lost 5 bases and J lost 3, with 8 bases in between. This CDR3 is CASSRELYNEQFI. The CDR3 nucleotides are TGTGCCAGCAGTAGGGAACTCTACAATGAGCAGTTCATC.

Concerning this clonotype: One end of the junction fails to match germline, which may point to a read error. The rearrangement links TRBV11-3 to TRBJ1-6; D remains ambiguous. The CDR3 extends over 16 amino acids. Germline-derived CDR1 and CDR2 are SGHNT and YENEEA. Written as DNA, the CDR3 is TGTGCCAGCAGCTCCCTTCCGCGAAAAGAAGGATCACCCTTCCACTTT. Amino acids: CASSSLPRKEGSPFHF.

Regarding this clonotype: The CDR3 ends on some other residue instead of the conserved phenylalanine or tryptophan, so this is likely a read error. V usage is TRBV11-3 and J usage is TRBJ1-6; no firm D call. There are 12 residues in the CDR3. CDR1 is SGHNT and CDR2 is YENEEA in the germline V gene. The CDR3: CASRGSNSPLHL. The CDR3 DNA reads as TGTGCGAGCCGGGGAAGTAATTCACCCCTCCACCTT.

The rearrangement uses TRBV10-2 and TRBJ1-2; no clear D. There are 13 residues in the CDR3. Trimming took off 7 bases at V and 3 bases at J, with 12 bases between the two ends. Germline values: CDR1 WSHSY, CDR2 SAAADI. This CDR3 reads CASTIVTHYGYTF. The CDR3 DNA is TGCGCCAGCACCATCGTCACCCACTATGGCTACACCTTC.

A word on this clonotype: This may come from a read error, since a much larger clone is one base off. The gene calls are TRBV6-2 or TRBV6-3 and TRBJ2-5; D is perhaps TRBD2 (5 bases). The CDR3 totals 13 residues. The V gene's germline CDR1 is MNHEY and CDR2 SVGEGT. V was pared by 5 bases and J by 7 bases, with 14 bases between. Here the CDR3 reads CASSRRGYGTQYF. The CDR3 DNA sequence: TGTGCCAGCAGTCGACGGGGTTACGGGACCCAGTACTTC.

This clonotype was detected only a few times. Germline and junction disagree at one end, which may indicate a read error. The V call is TRBV12-3 or TRBV12-4, the J call TRBJ2-1; either TRBD1 or TRBD2 may supply D (5 bases each). The CDR3 spans 14 residues. CDR3 sequence reads: CASTENGTYNEQFF. Here the CDR3 DNA reads TGTGCCAGCACTGAGAACGGGACCTACAATGAGCAGTTTTTC.

Turning to this clonotype: One end of the junction varies from germline; a read error may be responsible. The rearrangement uses TRBV4-2 and TRBJ2-3; D is tentatively TRBD1 or TRBD2 (5 bases each). CDR3 length equals 17 residues. Germline CDR1 reads LGHNA; CDR2 reads YNFKEQ. The CDR3 reads CASNQELPGQVRDTQYF. As DNA, the CDR3 is TGTGCCAGCAACCAAGAATTACCGGGGCAGGTGAGAGATACGCAGTATTTT.

As concerns this clonotype: A junction end diverges from the germline sequence, so it may reflect a read error. The gene calls are TRBV11-3 and TRBJ2-3; tentative D call: TRBD2 (6 bases). Germline CDR1 reads SGHNT; CDR2 reads YENEEA. This CDR3 is built from 14 residues. The chain's CDR3 is CDCSFGGNTDTQYF. In nucleotides, the CDR3 is TGCGACTGCAGCTTTGGCGGGAACACAGATACGCAGTATTTT.

Turning to this clonotype: Mismatch with germline at one junction end may stem from a read error. V gene TRBV11-2 combines with J gene TRBJ2-1, with D unresolved. The CDR3 has 15 amino acids. Germline CDR1 SGHAT, CDR2 FQNNGV. DNA of the CDR3: TGCGCCAGCAGCTTGGGCATGAGATCCTACAATGAGCAGTTCTTC. Translation: CASSLGMRSYNEQFF.

Worth noting for this clonotype: This may arise from a read error, as a much more abundant clone is one base away. The gene calls are TRBV10-3 and TRBJ1-1, with a possible D match to TRBD1 (6 bases). Germline assignment: CDR1 ENHRY and CDR2 SYGVKD. The CDR3 loop spans 15 amino acids. The V end lost 10 bases, the J end lost 1 base, and 19 bases lay between the germline ends. CDR3 residues: CATVPGAGENTEAFF. The CDR3 region has the DNA TGTGCCACTGTCCCGGGGGCAGGGGAGAACACTGAAGCTTTCTTT.

About this clonotype: This CDR3 is missing its conserved last phenylalanine or tryptophan, likely due to a read error. The chain combines TRBV11-2 with TRBJ1-2; TRBD1 agrees at 9 bases. CDR1 and CDR2 (germline): SGHAT, FQNNGV. V was clipped by 5 bases and J by 6 bases; unmatched bases: 7. This CDR3 region has 14 residues. The CDR3 DNA reads TGTGCCAGCAGCCTGACAGGGGGTACCAATGGCTACACCTCC. Translating it yields CASSLTGGTNGYTS.

Within the sample, this clonotype is medium-sized (0.01 to 0.1%). J is TRBJ2-3 and V is TRBV10-3, with D unresolved. Germline V lookup: CDR1 ENHRY, CDR2 SYGVKD. This CDR3 contains 11 residues. Trimming pared 6 bases from V and 6 bases from J, leaving 7 bases between. This chain's CDR3 is CAISLRDTQYF. Written as DNA, the CDR3 is TGTGCCATCAGCCTTCGGGATACGCAGTATTTT.

V is TRBV6-6 and J is TRBJ2-7; a possible D gene is TRBD2 (6 bases). The germline V gene has CDR1 MNHNY and CDR2 SVGAGI (reference sequence). The CDR3 has 14 residues. The chain's CDR3 is CDRSFPGLNYEQYF. The CDR3 DNA reads as TGTGACAGGAGTTTCCCGGGACTCAACTACGAGCAGTACTTC.